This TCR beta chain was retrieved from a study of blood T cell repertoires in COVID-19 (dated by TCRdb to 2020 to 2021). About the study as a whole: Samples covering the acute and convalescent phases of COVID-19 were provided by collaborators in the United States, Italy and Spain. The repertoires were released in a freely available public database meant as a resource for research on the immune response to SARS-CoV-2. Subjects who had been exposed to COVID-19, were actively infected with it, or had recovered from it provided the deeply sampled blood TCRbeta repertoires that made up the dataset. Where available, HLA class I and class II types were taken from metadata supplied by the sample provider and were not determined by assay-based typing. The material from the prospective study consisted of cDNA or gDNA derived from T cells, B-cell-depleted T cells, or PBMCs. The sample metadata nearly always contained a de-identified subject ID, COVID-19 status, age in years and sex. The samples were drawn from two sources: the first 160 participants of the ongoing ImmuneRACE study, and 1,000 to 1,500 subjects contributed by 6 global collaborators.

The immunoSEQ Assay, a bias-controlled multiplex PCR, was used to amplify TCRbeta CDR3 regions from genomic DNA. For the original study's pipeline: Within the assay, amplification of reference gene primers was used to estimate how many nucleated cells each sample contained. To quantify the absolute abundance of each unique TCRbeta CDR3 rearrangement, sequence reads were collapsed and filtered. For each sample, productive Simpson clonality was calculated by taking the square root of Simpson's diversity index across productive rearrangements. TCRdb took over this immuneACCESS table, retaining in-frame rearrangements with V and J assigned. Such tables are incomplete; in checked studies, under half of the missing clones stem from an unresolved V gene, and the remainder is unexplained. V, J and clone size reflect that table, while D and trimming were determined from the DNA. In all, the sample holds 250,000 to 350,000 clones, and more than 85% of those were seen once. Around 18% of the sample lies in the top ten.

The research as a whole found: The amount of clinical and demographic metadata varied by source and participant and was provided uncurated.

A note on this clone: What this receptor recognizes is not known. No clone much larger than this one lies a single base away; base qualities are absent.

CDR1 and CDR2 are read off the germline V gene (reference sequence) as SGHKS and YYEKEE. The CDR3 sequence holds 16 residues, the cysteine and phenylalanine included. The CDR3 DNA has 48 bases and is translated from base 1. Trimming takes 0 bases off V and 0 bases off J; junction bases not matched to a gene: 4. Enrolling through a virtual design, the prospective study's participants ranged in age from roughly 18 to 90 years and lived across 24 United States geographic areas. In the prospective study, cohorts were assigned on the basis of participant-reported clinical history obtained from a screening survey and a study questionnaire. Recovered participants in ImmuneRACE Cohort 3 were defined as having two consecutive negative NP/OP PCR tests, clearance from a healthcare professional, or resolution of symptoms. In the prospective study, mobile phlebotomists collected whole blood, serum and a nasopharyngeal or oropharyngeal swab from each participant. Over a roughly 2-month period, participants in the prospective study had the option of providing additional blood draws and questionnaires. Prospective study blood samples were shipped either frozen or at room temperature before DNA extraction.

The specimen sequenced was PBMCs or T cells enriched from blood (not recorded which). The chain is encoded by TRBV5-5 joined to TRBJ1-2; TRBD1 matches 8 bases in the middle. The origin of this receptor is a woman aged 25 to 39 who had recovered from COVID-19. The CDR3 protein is CASSLDRGAPNYGYTF. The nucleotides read TGTGCCAGCAGCTTGGACAGGGGGGCACCTAACTATGGCTACACCTTC.